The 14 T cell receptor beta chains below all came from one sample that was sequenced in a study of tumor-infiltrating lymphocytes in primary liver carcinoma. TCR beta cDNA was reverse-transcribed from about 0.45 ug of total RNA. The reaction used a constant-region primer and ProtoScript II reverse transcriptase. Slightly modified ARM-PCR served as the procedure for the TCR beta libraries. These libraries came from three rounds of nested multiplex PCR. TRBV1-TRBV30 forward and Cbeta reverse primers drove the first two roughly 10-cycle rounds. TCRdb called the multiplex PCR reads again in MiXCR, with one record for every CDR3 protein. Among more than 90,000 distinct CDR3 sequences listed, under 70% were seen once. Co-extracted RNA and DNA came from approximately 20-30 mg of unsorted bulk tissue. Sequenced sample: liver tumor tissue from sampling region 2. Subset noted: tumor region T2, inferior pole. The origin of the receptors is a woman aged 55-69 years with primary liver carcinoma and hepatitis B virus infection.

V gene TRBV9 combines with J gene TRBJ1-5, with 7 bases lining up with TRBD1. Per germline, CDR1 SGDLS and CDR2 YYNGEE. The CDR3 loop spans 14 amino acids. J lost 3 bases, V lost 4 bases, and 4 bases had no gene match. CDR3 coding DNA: TGTGCCAGCAGCCAGGGGGTGGACAATCAGCCCCAGCATTTT. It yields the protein CASSQGVDNQPQHF.

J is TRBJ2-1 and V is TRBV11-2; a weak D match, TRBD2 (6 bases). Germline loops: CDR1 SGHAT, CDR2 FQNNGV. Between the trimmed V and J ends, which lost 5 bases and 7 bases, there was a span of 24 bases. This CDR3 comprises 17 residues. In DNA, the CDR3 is TGTGCCAGCAGCCTAGGTCTGGTAGCGGTAGGGCTGAATGAGCAGTTCTTC. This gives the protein CASSLGLVAVGLNEQFF.

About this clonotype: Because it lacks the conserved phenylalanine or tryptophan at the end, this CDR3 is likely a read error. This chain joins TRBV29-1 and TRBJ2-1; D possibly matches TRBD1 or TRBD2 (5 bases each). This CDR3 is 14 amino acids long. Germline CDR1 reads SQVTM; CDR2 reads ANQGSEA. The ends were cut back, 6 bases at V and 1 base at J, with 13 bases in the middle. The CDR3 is CSVDGGSSYNEQFL. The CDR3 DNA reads TGCAGCGTCGATGGGGGATCATCCTACAATGAGCAGTTCCTC.

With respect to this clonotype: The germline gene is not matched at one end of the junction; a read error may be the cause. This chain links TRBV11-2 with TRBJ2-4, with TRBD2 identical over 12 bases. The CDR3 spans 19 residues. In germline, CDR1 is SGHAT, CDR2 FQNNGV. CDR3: CASSLRLAGGPRIKTIQYF. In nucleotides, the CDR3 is TGTGCCAGCAGCCTTCGTCTAGCGGGAGGGCCTCGGATCAAAACCATTCAGTACTTC.

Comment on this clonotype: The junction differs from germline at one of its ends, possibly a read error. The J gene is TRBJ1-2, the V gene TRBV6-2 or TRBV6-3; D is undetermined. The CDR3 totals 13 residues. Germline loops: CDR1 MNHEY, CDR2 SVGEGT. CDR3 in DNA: TGTGCCAGCGGTAGAGGAACTACCACTGGCCACACCTTC. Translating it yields CASGRGTTTGHTF.

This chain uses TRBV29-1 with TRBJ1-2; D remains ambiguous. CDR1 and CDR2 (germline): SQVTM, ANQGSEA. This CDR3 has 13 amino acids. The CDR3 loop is CNVERLLKDGYTF. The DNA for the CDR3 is TGCAACGTCGAACGTCTCCTGAAGGATGGCTACACCTTC.

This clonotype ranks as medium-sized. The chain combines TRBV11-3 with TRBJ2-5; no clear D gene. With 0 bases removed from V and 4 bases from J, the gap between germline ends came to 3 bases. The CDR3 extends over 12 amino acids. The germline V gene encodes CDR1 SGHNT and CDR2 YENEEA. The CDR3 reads CASSLDTETQYF. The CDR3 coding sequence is TGTGCCAGCAGCTTAGACACAGAGACCCAGTACTTC.

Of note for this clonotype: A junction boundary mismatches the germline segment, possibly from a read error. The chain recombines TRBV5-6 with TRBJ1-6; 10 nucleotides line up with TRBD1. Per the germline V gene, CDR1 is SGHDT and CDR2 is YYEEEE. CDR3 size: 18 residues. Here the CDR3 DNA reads TGTGACAGCAGCTTGGACCCCTTTCGACAGGGGGCCGGATCACCCCTCCACTTT. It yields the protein CDSSLDPFRQGAGSPLHF.

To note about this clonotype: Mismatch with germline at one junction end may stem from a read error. The CDR3 reads CVSRTGPDQPQHF. The DNA of the CDR3 is TGCGTCAGCAGAACTGGCCCTGATCAGCCCCAGCATTTT. This chain joins TRBV6-5 and TRBJ1-5; D is unclear. The CDR3 sequence is 13 residues long. Germline loops: CDR1 MNHEY, CDR2 SVGAGI.

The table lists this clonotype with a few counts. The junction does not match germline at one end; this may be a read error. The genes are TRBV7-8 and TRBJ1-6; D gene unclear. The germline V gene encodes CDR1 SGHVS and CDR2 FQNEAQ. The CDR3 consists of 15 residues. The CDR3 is CTSSVRQDPSSPLHF. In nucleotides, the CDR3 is TGTACCAGCAGCGTTAGGCAGGATCCGAGTTCACCCCTCCACTTT.

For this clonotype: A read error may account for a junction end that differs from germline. The CDR3 DNA sequence: TGTGCTAGCAGCTTAGGGGAACTCTCCTACAATGAGGAGTTCTTC. Its protein product is CASSLGELSYNEEFF. The gene calls are TRBV11-2 and TRBJ2-1, with TRBD1 as a possible D gene (5 bases). This CDR3 has 15 residues. Germline lookup yields CDR1 SGHAT and CDR2 FQNNGV.

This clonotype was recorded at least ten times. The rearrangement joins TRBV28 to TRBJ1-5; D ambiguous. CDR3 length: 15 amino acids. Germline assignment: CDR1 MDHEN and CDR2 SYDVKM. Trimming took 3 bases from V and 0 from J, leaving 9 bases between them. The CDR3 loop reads CASSFSHGSNQPQHF. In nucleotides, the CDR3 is TGTGCCAGCAGTTTTTCTCACGGTAGCAATCAGCCCCAGCATTTT.

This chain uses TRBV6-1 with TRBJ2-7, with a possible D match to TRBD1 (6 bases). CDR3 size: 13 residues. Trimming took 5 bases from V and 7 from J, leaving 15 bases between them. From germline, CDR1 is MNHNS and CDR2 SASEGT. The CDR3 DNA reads TGTGCCAGCAGTTCCCAGACAGGATGGGAGCAGTACTTC. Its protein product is CASSSQTGWEQYF.

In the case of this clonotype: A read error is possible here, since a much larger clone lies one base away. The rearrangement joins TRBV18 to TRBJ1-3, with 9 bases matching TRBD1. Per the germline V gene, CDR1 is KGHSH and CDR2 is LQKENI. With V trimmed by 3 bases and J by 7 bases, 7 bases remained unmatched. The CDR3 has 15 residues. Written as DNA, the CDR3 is TGTGCCAGCTCACCTCGTAACAGGGGGCATAACACCATATATTTT. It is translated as CASSPRNRGHNTIYF. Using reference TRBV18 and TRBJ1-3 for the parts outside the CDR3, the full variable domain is NAGVMQNPRHLVRRRGQEARLRCSPMKGHSHVYWYRQLPEEGLKFMVYLQKENIIDESGMPKERFSAEFPKEGPSILRIQQVVRGDSAAYFCASSPRNRGHNTIYFGEGSWLTVV.